The source of this T cell receptor beta chain is a study of PD-1 blockade in classical Hodgkin lymphoma. Using immunoSEQ multiplex PCR, the repertoire was profiled, and TCRdb retains in-frame clones only, with some absent. The sample lists 10,000 or so clones; 86% were seen once. Noted time point: newly diagnosed, previously untreated cHL patient sample. The investigators isolated CD8+ T cells from thawed PBMCs using magnetic negative selection. This sequence originates from a human donor with classical Hodgkin lymphoma. The sequenced sample was CD8+ T cells from blood.

The CDR3, as DNA: TGTGCCAGCAGCTCCCTCGACAGCTACAATGAGCAGTTCTTC. Protein sequence: CASSSLDSYNEQFF. This chain joins TRBV11-2 and TRBJ2-1; D might be TRBD1 (5 bases). The V and J ends lost 4 bases and 3 bases respectively, with 10 bases between them. Germline V lookup: CDR1 SGHAT, CDR2 FQNNGV. The CDR3 is 14 residues long. The full variable domain, completed using reference TRBV11-2 and TRBJ2-1, is EAGVAQSPRYKIIEKRQSVAFWCNPISGHATLYWYQQILGQGPKLLIQFQNNGVVDDSQLPKDRFSAERLKGVDSTLKIQPAKLEDSAVYLCASSSLDSYNEQFFGPGTRLTVL.